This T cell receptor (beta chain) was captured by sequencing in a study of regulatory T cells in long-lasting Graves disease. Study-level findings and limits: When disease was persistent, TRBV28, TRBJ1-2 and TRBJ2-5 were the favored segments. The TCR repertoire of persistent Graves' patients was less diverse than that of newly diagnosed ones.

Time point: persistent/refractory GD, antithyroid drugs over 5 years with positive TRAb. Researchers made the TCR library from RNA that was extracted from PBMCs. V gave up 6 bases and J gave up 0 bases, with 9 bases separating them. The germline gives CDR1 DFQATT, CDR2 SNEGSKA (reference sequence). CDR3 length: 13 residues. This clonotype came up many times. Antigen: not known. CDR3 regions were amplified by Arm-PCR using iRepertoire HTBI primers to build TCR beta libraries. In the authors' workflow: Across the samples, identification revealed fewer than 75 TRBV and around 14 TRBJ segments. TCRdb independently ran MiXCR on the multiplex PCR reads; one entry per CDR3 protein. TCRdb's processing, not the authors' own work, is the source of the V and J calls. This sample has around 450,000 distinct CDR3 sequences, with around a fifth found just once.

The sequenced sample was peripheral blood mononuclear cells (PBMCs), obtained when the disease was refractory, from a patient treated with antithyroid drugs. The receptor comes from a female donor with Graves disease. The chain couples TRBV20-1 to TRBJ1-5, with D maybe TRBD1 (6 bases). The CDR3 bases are TGCAGTGCGCGACAGGATAGCAATCAGCCCCAGCATTTT. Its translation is CSARQDSNQPQHF.